This paragraph covers one T cell receptor beta chain sequence. Assay: immunoSEQ multiplex PCR; the TCRdb copy retains only in-frame clones and omits some. The sample gives about 19,000 clones, around 82% of which show up once; about 6.4% is in the top ten. Patients got 3 mg/kg IV nivolumab weeks 1, 4, 7, 10, then biweekly through week 26. These data belong to a study of ipilimumab plus nivolumab after autologous stem cell transplantation. V was cut by 4 bases and J by 3 bases, with 12 bases left in between. This CDR3 contains 14 residues. Germline CDR1 and CDR2: MNHEY and SVGAGI. The sample here was PBMCs, taken in a trial of ipilimumab plus nivolumab as post-transplant consolidation. The source of this sequence is a male donor with diffuse large B-cell lymphoma. J is TRBJ1-1 and V is TRBV6-5; D is perhaps TRBD1 (5 bases). CDR3 DNA sequence: TGTGCCAGCAGTTCCCTCGGGGGGGACACTGAAGCTTTCTTT. Protein product: CASSSLGGDTEAFF.